Below are 29 T cell receptor beta chains sequenced from a single sample in a study of cytomegalovirus exposure and HLA in healthy donors. Researchers ran the PCR with 60 Vbeta and 13 Jbeta primers. The method was immunoSEQ multiplex PCR; TCRdb's version includes in-frame clones alone and lacks a portion of them. The table shows 80,000 or so clones, with around three quarters occurring only once. Sequenced: PBMCs. Source of these receptors: a male donor in good health and CMV-seropositive.

The chain employs TRBV5-4 and TRBJ2-2, with D possibly TRBD1 on 5 matching bases. Germline-derived CDR1 and CDR2 are SGHNT and YYREEE (reference sequence). V lost 0 bases to trimming and J lost 0 bases, with 9 bases between them. This CDR3 spans 16 amino acids. DNA of the CDR3: TGTGCCAGCAGCTTGGACCCGACAGCGAACACCGGGGAGCTGTTTTTT. Protein sequence: CASSLDPTANTGELFF.

CDR3 sequence: CASSPTGWQETQYF. The CDR3 DNA sequence: TGTGCCAGCAGCCCGACAGGGTGGCAAGAGACCCAGTACTTC. The chain is built from TRBV9 and TRBJ2-5; TRBD1 matches at 7 bases. V lost 4 bases and J lost 2; bases outside the gene matches: 5. Germline values: CDR1 SGDLS, CDR2 YYNGEE. This CDR3 comprises 14 residues.

This clone appeared a single time. This sequence joins TRBV9 and TRBJ2-7, with 15 bases that match TRBD2. Germline V gene sequence: CDR1 SGDLS, CDR2 YYNGEE. V shed 3 bases and J 2 bases; nucleotides not matched to a gene: 3. The CDR3 extends over 16 amino acids. Here the CDR3 reads CASSGTSGRDPYEQYF. The CDR3 nucleotides are TGTGCCAGCAGCGGGACTAGCGGGAGGGATCCCTACGAGCAGTACTTC.

The chain couples TRBV18 to TRBJ2-1; TRBD2 matches 10 bases. Germline V gene data show CDR1 as KGHSH and CDR2 as LQKENI. CDR3 length: 20 amino acids. Unmatched junction bases numbered 19, after V lost 3 bases and J lost 5 bases. CDR3: CASSPTAGGPPGDGHNEQFF. The CDR3 coding sequence is TGTGCCAGCTCACCCACAGCGGGGGGGCCCCCGGGGGATGGCCACAATGAGCAGTTCTTC.

This chain links TRBV7-9 with TRBJ2-2; TRBD2 aligns across 9 bases. J gave up 2 bases and V 8 bases, and 3 bases lay outside the gene matches. Germline V gene sequence: CDR1 SEHNR, CDR2 FQNEAQ (reference sequence). This CDR3 spans 14 amino acids. The CDR3 nucleotides are TGTGCCAGCCGGCGGGGGGGCAACACCGGGGAGCTGTTTTTT. Translating gives CASRRGGNTGELFF. Filled out from reference TRBV7-9 and TRBJ2-2, the complete variable domain reads DTGVSQNPRHKITKRGQNVTFRCDPISEHNRLYWYRQTLGQGPEFLTYFQNEAQLEKSRLLSDRFSAERPKGSFSTLEIQRTEQGDSAMYLCASRRGGNTGELFFGEGSRLTVL.

The CDR3 sequence is CASSGYGELFF. In DNA, the CDR3 is TGCGCCAGTTCAGGGTACGGGGAGCTGTTTTTT. V gene TRBV10-2 combines with J gene TRBJ2-2; possible D gene TRBD1, 5 bases. Germline assignment: CDR1 WSHSY and CDR2 SAAADI. Trimming cost V 9 bases and J 7 bases, with 9 bases left between them. CDR3 length: 11 amino acids.

This clone was observed a single time. Germline and junction disagree at one end, which may indicate a read error. The V call is TRBV5-1, the J call TRBJ2-2; TRBD1 aligns across 12 bases. Looked up from germline, CDR1 is SGHRS and CDR2 is YFSETQ. The CDR3 is 18 amino acids. CDR3 in DNA: TGCGCCAGCAGCCGGGAAGGGACAGGGGGCACGAAAACCGGGGAGCTGTTTTTT. The encoded protein is CASSREGTGGTKTGELFF.

The V and J genes are TRBV7-2 and TRBJ2-3; 9 positions agree with TRBD1. There are 15 residues in the CDR3. In germline, CDR1 is SGHTA, CDR2 FQGNSA. With 4 bases clipped from V and 4 bases from J, the junction kept 6 bases outside the gene matches. The CDR3 DNA follows: TGTGCCAGCAGCTACAGGGGGCGCATGTCAGATACGCAGTATTTT. It specifies CASSYRGRMSDTQYF.

The chain is built from TRBV10-3 and TRBJ1-1; perhaps TRBD1 as D (6 bases). The V gene's germline CDR1 is ENHRY and CDR2 SYGVKD. The CDR3 covers 13 residues. V lost 11 bases and J lost 0, with 13 bases in between. The CDR3 sequence: CASRTDMNTEAFF. For the CDR3, the DNA is TGTGCCTCCCGGACAGACATGAACACTGAAGCTTTCTTT.

CDR3: CASGRTPLHF. CDR3 in DNA: TGTGCCAGCGGGCGTACACCCCTCCACTTT. V is TRBV28 and J is TRBJ1-6; no reliable D call. This CDR3 spans 10 amino acids. Germline V lookup: CDR1 MDHEN, CDR2 SYDVKM. V lost 8 bases and J 11 bases, leaving 7 bases between the germline ends.

This clone occurred a few times. The J gene is TRBJ2-7, the V gene TRBV11-2; a weak D match, TRBD1 (6 bases). V lost 5 bases to trimming and J lost 3 bases, with 17 bases between them. CDR3 length: 15 amino acids. Looked up from germline, CDR1 is SGHAT and CDR2 is FQNNGV. This CDR3 is CASSASGTPSYEQYF. CDR3 bases: TGTGCCAGCAGCGCCTCCGGGACACCGAGCTACGAGCAGTACTTC.

The rearrangement joins TRBV7-9 to TRBJ2-4; TRBD2 matches 7 bases. Trimming at V came to 1 base and at J to 1 base, leaving 1 base not matched to a gene. The length of the CDR3 is 15 residues. Germline-derived CDR1 and CDR2 are SEHNR and FQNEAQ (reference sequence). The chain's CDR3 is CASSLVGGAKNIQYF. CDR3 in DNA: TGTGCCAGCAGCTTAGTGGGGGGGGCCAAAAACATTCAGTACTTC.

The J gene is TRBJ2-3, the V gene TRBV18; 12 nucleotides line up with TRBD2. V lost 4 bases, J lost 2 bases, and 4 bases stayed unmatched. The CDR3 length is 16 residues. Germline assignment: CDR1 KGHSH and CDR2 LQKENI. Here the CDR3 reads CASSRRTSGTTDTQYF. In DNA, the CDR3 is TGTGCCAGCTCACGTAGGACTAGCGGGACCACAGATACGCAGTATTTT. Supplemented by reference TRBV18 and TRBJ2-3, the full variable domain reads NAGVMQNPRHLVRRRGQEARLRCSPMKGHSHVYWYRQLPEEGLKFMVYLQKENIIDESGMPKERFSAEFPKEGPSILRIQQVVRGDSAAYFCASSRRTSGTTDTQYFGPGTRLTVL.

This clone was seen a single time. The CDR3 is CASSKGHTIYF. DNA for the CDR3: TGTGCCAGCAGTAAGGGGCACACCATATATTTT. The rearrangement joins TRBV28 to TRBJ1-3, with a possible D match to TRBD1 (5 bases). The V end lost 5 bases, the J end lost 8 bases, and 7 bases lay between the germline ends. This CDR3 has 11 residues. CDR1 is MDHEN and CDR2 is SYDVKM in the germline V gene. Full variable domain (outside the CDR3, taken from reference TRBV28 and TRBJ1-3): DVKVTQSSRYLVKRTGEKVFLECVQDMDHENMFWYRQDPGLGLRLIYFSYDVKMKEKGDIPEGYSVSREKKERFSLILESASTNQTSMYLCASSKGHTIYFGEGSWLTVV.

The chain recombines TRBV10-3 with TRBJ2-5; TRBD1 aligns across 8 bases. The junction had 6 bases not matched to a gene; V was cut back by 2 bases and J by 4 bases. The germline gives CDR1 ENHRY, CDR2 SYGVKD. The CDR3 has 15 amino acids. The CDR3, as DNA: TGTGCCATCAGTGAGGGCAATACAGGGGGAGAGACCCAGTACTTC. This sequence encodes CAISEGNTGGETQYF.

J is TRBJ2-7 and V is TRBV5-4, with 14 positions matching TRBD2. Germline loops: CDR1 SGHNT, CDR2 YYREEE (reference sequence). V shed 4 bases, J shed 4 bases, and the junction held 1 base outside the gene matches. CDR3 length: 14 amino acids. The CDR3 sequence: CASSGTSGSYEQYF. The CDR3 nucleotides are TGTGCCAGCAGCGGGACTAGCGGGAGTTACGAGCAGTACTTC.

The gene calls are TRBV7-2 and TRBJ2-1; 7 nucleotides agree with TRBD1. The CDR3 runs 11 residues. The trim removed 5 bases at V and 12 bases at J, leaving 4 bases unmatched. Germline V gene sequence: CDR1 SGHTA, CDR2 FQGNSA. The CDR3 spells CASSERQGQFF. In nucleotides, the CDR3 is TGTGCCAGCAGCGAGCGACAGGGGCAGTTCTTC.

The gene calls are TRBV4-2 and TRBJ2-1; 7 nucleotides line up with TRBD2. Unmatched junction bases numbered 3, after V lost 0 bases and J lost 1 base. Per the germline V gene, CDR1 is LGHNA and CDR2 is YNFKEQ. This CDR3 region has 16 residues. The CDR3 reads CASSQDLGGSYNEQFF. The CDR3, as DNA: TGTGCCAGCAGCCAAGATCTCGGGGGGTCCTACAATGAGCAGTTCTTC.

The chain recombines TRBV5-1 with TRBJ1-2, with D hard to call. Germline CDR1 SGHRS, CDR2 YFSETQ. The length of the CDR3 is 15 residues. The germline V and J ends were trimmed by 0 bases and 1 base, with 10 bases remaining between them. The CDR3 sequence: CASSLDDGVNYGYTF. CDR3 nucleotides: TGCGCCAGCAGCTTGGATGACGGGGTTAACTATGGCTACACCTTC.

Remarks on this clone: At one boundary the junction diverges from the germline segment, which might be a read error. The CDR3 protein is CSSTQEGDEQYF. The DNA of the CDR3 is TGTTCCAGCACCCAAGAGGGGGACGAGCAGTACTTC. The chain joins TRBV7-9 to TRBJ2-7; maybe TRBD1 (6 bases). The CDR3 is 12 residues long. CDR1 is SEHNR, CDR2 FQNEAQ, per germline (reference sequence).

V is TRBV29-1 and J is TRBJ2-7; D perhaps matches TRBD1 (6 bases). The CDR3 sequence is 11 residues long. V was pared by 1 base and J by 9 bases, with 10 bases between. Germline CDR1 SQVTM, CDR2 ANQGSEA. The CDR3 bases are TGCAGCGTTGAAGGACCCAGGGGGCAGTACTTC. Protein: CSVEGPRGQYF.

This clone occurred a few times. The genes are TRBV27 and TRBJ2-1; 9 positions match TRBD2. Germline V gene data show CDR1 as MNHEY and CDR2 as SMNVEV (reference sequence). Losses at the gene ends were 2 bases for V and 2 bases for J; bases not matched to a gene: 4. There are 16 residues in the CDR3. CDR3 region: CASSLQLAGAYNEQFF. The CDR3 DNA is TGTGCCAGCAGTTTACAATTAGCGGGGGCCTACAATGAGCAGTTCTTC.

V and J are TRBV19 and TRBJ1-6; 9 nucleotides align to TRBD1. The CDR3 sequence is 16 residues long. V dropped 6 bases and J dropped 6; count of bases not matched to a gene: 9. The germline CDR1 and CDR2 sequences are LNHDA and SQIVND (reference sequence). DNA of the CDR3: TGTGCCAGTAGATCCGGACAGGGGAGAGGTAATTCACCCCTCCACTTT. Residues: CASRSGQGRGNSPLHF.

This rearrangement joins TRBV6-5 to TRBJ2-3; 7 nucleotides match TRBD2. CDR3 length equals 14 residues. The V gene's germline CDR1 is MNHEY and CDR2 SVGAGI. Unmatched junction bases numbered 1, after V lost 3 bases and J lost 1 base. CDR3 bases: TGTGCCAGCAGTTATGGGGGGGGCACAGATACGCAGTATTTT. As protein: CASSYGGGTDTQYF.

The chain is built from TRBV30 and TRBJ1-2; 7 nucleotides line up with TRBD1. The germline V gene encodes CDR1 GTSNPN and CDR2 SVGIG (reference sequence). CDR3 length equals 16 residues. With 4 bases clipped from V and 1 base from J, the junction kept 12 bases outside the gene matches. As DNA, the CDR3 is TGTGCCTGGATACCGGGACAGCCATTAATTAACTATGGCTACACCTTC. It translates to CAWIPGQPLINYGYTF.

The chain couples TRBV19 to TRBJ2-1, with D possibly TRBD2 on 6 matching bases. Germline lookup yields CDR1 LNHDA and CDR2 SQIVND (reference sequence). V lost 3 bases and J 5 bases, leaving 14 bases between the germline ends. CDR3 length equals 15 residues. CDR3 DNA: TGTGCCAGTAGTATCGACCTAGCGTCAAACAATGAGCAGTTCTTC. Its protein product is CASSIDLASNNEQFF.

The table lists this clone with a few counts. This chain uses TRBV5-4 with TRBJ1-4, with a weak D call TRBD1 (6 bases). Trimming cost V 5 bases and J 14 bases, with 22 bases left between them. The CDR3 is made up of 14 amino acids. Germline CDR1 SGHNT, CDR2 YYREEE (reference sequence). For the CDR3, the DNA is TGTGCCAGCAGGCCCGCCGGGACACCGACGGATCTGTTTTTT. This sequence encodes CASRPAGTPTDLFF.

This rearrangement joins TRBV5-8 to TRBJ2-1; 11 bases map to TRBD2. Per the germline V gene, CDR1 is SGHTS and CDR2 is YDEGEE. The CDR3 consists of 15 residues. Germline trimming cut 1 base from V and 8 bases from J; bases unmatched to any gene: 5. The CDR3 DNA is TGTGCCAGCAGCTTGAGACTAGCGGGGTCGGATGAGCAGTTCTTC. Translating it yields CASSLRLAGSDEQFF. Filled out from reference TRBV5-8 and TRBJ2-1, the complete variable domain reads EAGVTQSPTHLIKTRGQQATLRCSPISGHTSVYWYQQALGLGLQFLLWYDEGEERNRGNFPPRFSGRQFPNYSSELNVNALELEDSALYLCASSLRLAGSDEQFFGPGTRLTVL.

This chain joins TRBV27 and TRBJ2-6; D might be TRBD1 (5 bases). With 6 bases removed from V and 4 bases from J, the gap between germline ends came to 7 bases. This CDR3 contains 13 residues. Germline V CDR1 and CDR2: MNHEY, SMNVEV (reference sequence). This chain's CDR3 is CASRGRGANVLTF. The CDR3 DNA is TGTGCCAGCAGGGGGCGAGGGGCCAACGTCCTGACTTTC.